This is a list of T cell receptor beta chains from one sample in a study of T cells in Graves' hyperthyroidism and ophthalmopathy. In TCRdb, the multiplex PCR reads were re-called with MiXCR into one record per CDR3 protein. The sample gives some 210,000 distinct CDR3 sequences, roughly a sixth of which show up once; approximately 50% is in the top ten. The specimen was blood. These receptors were obtained from a man aged 45-60 years with Graves' hyperthyroidism. Both conserved end residues are part of each CDR3. A D gene is named only where the DNA matches it firmly. A row's size may be missing; if present it is once, few, many or a size class.

v_call,j_call,clone_size,d_call,cdr3_aa,cdr3_nt
TRBV19,TRBJ1-2,few,TRBD1,CASTLGQGHYGYTF,TGTGCCAGTACCCTCGGACAGGGGCACTATGGCTACACCTTC
TRBV7-2,TRBJ2-7,few,TRBD1,CASSLAGQGPLEQYF,TGTGCCAGCAGCTTAGCGGGACAGGGCCCCCTCGAGCAGTACTTC
TRBV19,TRBJ1-1,few,TRBD1,CASSDQGGSTEAFF,TGTGCCAGTAGTGACCAGGGGGGCTCCACTGAAGCTTTCTTT
TRBV6-2/TRBV6-3,TRBJ2-3,many,NA,CASSFGPITDTQYF,TGTGCCAGCAGTTTCGGACCGATCACAGATACGCAGTATTTT
TRBV11-2,TRBJ2-1,many,NA,CASSYSSVQFF,TGTGCCAGCAGTTACTCCTCGGTGCAGTTCTTC
TRBV28,TRBJ2-3,many,NA,CASSILADTQYF,TGTGCCAGCAGCATTCTCGCAGATACGCAGTATTTT
TRBV4-2,TRBJ2-3,once,TRBD2,CASSQDSGKGTDTQYF,TGTGCCAGCAGCCAAGATAGCGGGAAGGGCACAGATACGCAGTATTTT
TRBV6-1,TRBJ2-1,many,TRBD2,CASSEGASSGRYNEQFF,TGTGCCAGCAGTGAAGGAGCCTCTAGCGGGAGGTACAATGAGCAGTTCTTC
TRBV12-3/TRBV12-4,TRBJ2-2,many,NA,CASSRSQGNTGELFF,TGTGCCAGCAGCCGGTCCCAGGGGAACACCGGGGAGCTGTTTTTT
TRBV5-1,TRBJ2-3,once,TRBD2,CASSWTSGTDTQYF,TGCGCCAGCAGCTGGACTAGCGGCACAGATACGCAGTATTTT
TRBV7-9,TRBJ2-1,few,TRBD2,CASSPPSGINEQFF,TGTGCCAGCAGCCCCCCTAGCGGGATCAATGAGCAGTTCTTC
TRBV11-1,TRBJ2-3,many,NA,CASSLGARTTDTQYF,TGTGCCAGCAGCTTAGGGGCGAGAACCACAGATACGCAGTATTTT
TRBV10-3,TRBJ1-3,NA,NA,CAISGTVSGNTIYF,TGTGCCATCAGTGGGACAGTCTCTGGAAACACCATATATTTT
TRBV11-2,TRBJ2-7,many,TRBD2,CATSIAGDLHEQYF,TGTGCCACATCCATAGCGGGAGATCTTCACGAGCAGTACTTC
TRBV24-1,TRBJ2-1,few,NA,CALGAYNEQFF,TGTGCCTTGGGGGCCTACAATGAGCAGTTCTTC
TRBV20-1,TRBJ2-2,NA,TRBD2,CSAPGEGTGELFF,TGCAGTGCTCCGGGGGAGGGCACCGGGGAGCTGTTTTTT
TRBV7-8,TRBJ2-1,few,NA,CASSLDIGEQFF,TGTGCCAGCAGCTTAGATATCGGTGAGCAGTTCTTC
TRBV18,TRBJ2-2,many,NA,CASSPPRTNTGELFF,TGTGCCAGCTCACCACCGCGTACGAACACCGGGGAGCTGTTTTTT
TRBV12-3/TRBV12-4,TRBJ1-2,NA,TRBD1,CASSAFRQGANPYGYTF,TGTGCCAGCAGTGCCTTTCGACAGGGGGCGAACCCCTATGGCTACACCTTC
TRBV27,TRBJ2-7,many,NA,CASSPLGRGGSYEQYF,TGTGCCAGCAGTCCCCTGGGGCGGGGAGGCTCCTACGAGCAGTACTTC
TRBV7-3,TRBJ2-2,NA,TRBD2,CASRLSGTSPTGELFF,TGTGCCAGCCGACTTTCCGGGACTAGTCCCACCGGGGAGCTGTTTTTT
TRBV12-3/TRBV12-4,TRBJ2-7,many,NA,CASSLRRVSYEQYF,TGTGCCAGCAGTTTACGGCGGGTCTCCTACGAGCAGTACTTC
TRBV14,TRBJ2-4,few,NA,CASSQAWVGGGKNIQYF,TGTGCCAGCAGCCAAGCCTGGGTAGGGGGTGGCAAAAACATTCAGTACTTC
TRBV5-1,TRBJ1-1,many,NA,CASSHGVGTEAFF,TGCGCCAGCAGTCACGGGGTGGGCACTGAAGCTTTCTTT
TRBV5-1,TRBJ2-1,NA,NA,CASSLEGRISYNEQFF,TGCGCCAGCAGCTTGGAGGGGCGGATCTCCTACAATGAGCAATTCTTC
TRBV28,TRBJ2-2,few,NA,CASSLDLANTGELFF,TGTGCCAGCAGTCTGGATCTCGCGAACACCGGGGAGCTGTTTTTT
TRBV20-1,TRBJ2-3,NA,NA,CSAPLSGSFTDTQYF,TGCAGTGCACCCCTAAGTGGGAGTTTTACAGATACGCAGTATTTT
TRBV19,TRBJ2-7,many,NA,CASSFSRGEQYF,TGTGCCAGTAGTTTTTCGCGAGGAGAGCAGTACTTC
TRBV12-3/TRBV12-4,TRBJ1-1,NA,NA,CASSWGQNEAFF,TGTGCCAGCAGTTGGGGGCAGAATGAAGCTTTCTTT
TRBV12-3/TRBV12-4,TRBJ1-6,NA,TRBD1,CASSYRDRVGSPLHF,TGTGCCAGCAGTTACCGGGACAGGGTAGGATCACCCCTCCACTTT
TRBV20-1,TRBJ2-1,NA,NA,CSASHTGVGEQFF,TGCAGTGCTAGTCATACGGGGGTCGGTGAGCAGTTCTTC
TRBV20-1,TRBJ1-5,NA,NA,CSAKDPTDLSSQPQHF,TGCAGTGCCAAGGACCCGACGGACCTAAGCAGTCAGCCCCAGCATTTT
TRBV30,TRBJ2-3,many,NA,CAWSVRAQRSTDTQYF,TGTGCCTGGAGTGTGAGGGCCCAAAGAAGCACAGATACGCAGTATTTT
TRBV3-1,TRBJ2-3,many,TRBD2,CASSRGLAGVKRDTQYF,TGTGCCAGCAGCCGCGGACTAGCGGGAGTAAAAAGAGATACGCAGTATTTT
TRBV7-3,TRBJ2-3,few,TRBD2,CASSLGGSENTQYF,TGTGCCAGCAGCTTAGGCGGGAGTGAGAATACGCAGTATTTT
TRBV2,TRBJ1-2,many,NA,CASSVVGAGYTF,TGTGCCAGCAGTGTTGTCGGGGCTGGCTACACCTTC